This T cell receptor beta chain derives from a study of CD8+CD57+ T cells in acquired aplastic anemia. At the level of the study: The sorted CD4+ and CD8+ cells yielded an average around 3.4 ug of DNA. Overall study results and limits: CD8+ Simpson's diversity did not differ significantly between patients and controls.

The V gene's germline CDR1 is ENHRY and CDR2 SYGVKD. This CDR3 region has 13 residues. V was clipped by 8 bases and J by 7 bases; unmatched bases: 8. Genomic DNA, serving as template, underwent TCR beta VDJ and CDR3 profiling. Using its own MiXCR run on the reads, TCRdb lists one record per CDR3 protein. This sample carries 150,000 to 200,000 distinct CDR3 sequences, 40% to 55% of them seen once, and the ten largest clones take 3.2%. This clonotype showed up just a few times. Antigen specificity is unknown. Selection for sequencing was limited to patients who had shown CD8+CD57+ cell expansion by flow cytometry.

This TCR came from a human donor with aplastic anemia. Input material: sorted CD4+, CD8+, or CD8+CD57+ T cells (not recorded which) from PBMCs. The rearrangement uses TRBV10-3 and TRBJ1-2; TRBD1 aligns across 9 bases. In nucleotides, the CDR3 is TGTGCCATCGGACCGGGACAGGGCTCTGGCTACACCTTC. It translates to CAIGPGQGSGYTF.